This T cell receptor (beta chain) was observed in a study of response to subunit inactivated influenza vaccine. Study-wide points: Authors suggested each seasonal flu vaccination may recruit only limited numbers of new T cells.

In its sample, this clonotype was seen a few times. The antigen is undetermined. TCRdb re-called the RT-PCR reads through MiXCR, storing one row per CDR3 protein. Found here are 170,000 or so distinct CDR3 sequences, roughly 10% of them singletons; the top ten hold roughly 36%. The CDR3 is made up of 14 amino acids. V lost 1 base and J 5 bases, leaving 9 bases between the germline ends. Germline CDR1 reads SEHNR; CDR2 reads FQNEAQ (reference sequence). Here the sequenced sample was CD8+ T cells sorted from PBMCs, taken less than 25 months after vaccination. This sequence originates from a man aged 50-75 years who received an inactivated influenza vaccine. The chain is built from TRBV7-9 and TRBJ2-1; no firm D call. The CDR3 sequence is CASSLVGYNNEQFF. The CDR3 DNA sequence: TGTGCCAGCAGCTTAGTTGGCTACAACAATGAGCAGTTCTTC.